This T cell receptor (beta chain) was identified in a study of shared clonotypes between healthy human individuals (dated by TCRdb to 2020 to 2022). About the study as a whole: The cohort comprised a couple of women and a few men aged 18 to 49 years. For each donor, CD4 naive and CD4 memory were each run on three plates, CD8 naive on two plates, and CD8 memory on one plate. To estimate repertoire size and how much clonotype sharing occurs between individuals, the study deeply sequenced the blood TCR repertoires of a handful of healthy adults. To increase sequencing depth and limit assay-specific biases, different laboratories used diverse techniques to prepare libraries and sequence TCR repertoires. Between about 0.85 and 9.5 billion PBMCs per donor were obtained by leukapheresis. General conclusions and limits of the study: Compared with non-shared clonotypes, clonotypes shared by all four sorted-subset donors had higher generation probabilities. Sampling was restricted to blood, and TCR repertoires in tissues likely differ from the TCR repertoires found in blood. Estimated clonotype richness was generally larger for naive than for memory subsets. Rarefaction of sorted-subset datasets indicated incomplete sequencing despite the large sequencing depth. Pairwise subsampling led to the expectation that sequencing depth would affect the degree of clonotype sharing among donors. The genetic and exposure-history diversity represented was limited by the small number of donors. Approximately 5% of naive CD4, around 4% of naive CD8, about 2.5% of memory CD4, and 0.4% of memory CD8 clonotypes were shared across several donors.

As to this clone: No cognate antigen has been identified for it. No much larger clone is present one base from it, and per-base qualities are unavailable.

The CDR3 goes from the cysteine to the phenylalanine over 16 residues. This entry keeps only the CDR3 DNA: 48 bases, framed from base 1. According to the germline V gene, CDR1 reads SGHAT and CDR2 reads FQNNGV. Using the deep immunoSEQ assay, multiplex PCR amplified TCR CDR3 regions from genomic DNA. Genomic DNA extracted from each cell subset was distributed evenly over all wells of several immunoSEQ 96-well plates, and each plate served as one replicate. Each replicate PCR for sorted subsets received approximately 200 ng genomic DNA, equal to around 32,000 T cell genomes. Purified libraries were measured with a Qubit 3.0 fluorometer, size-checked on a Bioanalyzer 2100, and measured again with the KAPA Library Quantification kit. A separate single-read 150-cycle Illumina NextSeq 550 flow cell was used to sequence each immunoSEQ 96-well plate. In the source study's methods: Because only junctional sequences without quality scores were contained in the immunoSEQ output, filtering matching that applied to full-length reads could not be performed. To assign V/J genes and CDR3, sequences were annotated using PyIR, a Python wrapper for IgBLAST v1.9, with IMGT germline references. Any read was removed if the V/J assignment was weak (E-value above 1e-6), the CDR3 was missing, or the read contained stop codons, out-of-frame junctions, or ambiguous translated residues. V3J clonotypes were defined as sequences sharing an identical inferred V gene, J gene, and CDR3 amino acid sequence. The percentage overlap between two repertoires was calculated by dividing the number of shared unique clonotypes by the size of the smaller repertoire. Three approaches were used to assess repertoire richness: RTK rarefaction, the Chao1 estimator, and Recon v2.1 estimates of unobserved clonotypes. For all TCRbeta clonotypes obtained by the gDNA method from a handful of donors, generation probabilities were computed with OLGA. The immuneACCESS repertoire file appears here via TCRdb, limited to in-frame rearrangements. These files lack a portion of the clones; in checked studies, under half of the deficit traces to unresolved V genes, and the cause of the others is not known. V and J calls and clone size are as listed in that table; D and trimming were resolved from the DNA. For this sample there are about a million clones; 70% to 80% appear just once. The ten largest make up about 1.5% of the sample.

Healthy HIV-negative adults with no recently reported acute infections or vaccinations were included as donors. All donors were Caucasian adults living in Nashville, Tennessee, USA. Magnetic negative selection was used to enrich CD4+ T cells, after which naive cells were positively selected on CD45RA and the negative fraction became the memory subset. Blood was obtained by leukapheresis, after which PBMCs were separated by Ficoll-Histopaque density gradient centrifugation and cryopreserved in liquid nitrogen vapor phase. Purity and quantity of every magnetically sorted T cell population were checked by analytical flow cytometry. Genomic DNA was isolated from every sorted fraction and measured by UV absorbance on a Nanodrop 2000c.

The chain couples TRBV11-2 to TRBJ2-5; the D gene cannot be named for sure. The J call may not be correct, given that the DNA end is closer to TRBJ2-7. This TCR was sampled from a man aged 18 to 29 in good health. The sample was memory CD4+ T cells sorted from blood. In the paper's terms, the cell subset or site label means: CD45RA-negative fraction. The nucleotide sequence is given as TGTGCCAGCAGCCCCCGAAGAGGAACCAGCTCCTACGAGCAGTACTTC. This translates into CASSPRRGTSSYEQYF.